The 32 T cell receptor beta chains below all came from one sample that was sequenced in a study of shared clonotypes between healthy human individuals. Some clones are missing from TCRdb's copy, which holds only in-frame ones; the method was immunoSEQ multiplex PCR. The repertoire holds more than 900,000 clones, with approximately 78% as singletons. The sequencing sample was made of memory CD4+ T cells from PBMCs. Subset given: CD45RA-negative fraction. These receptors all come from a man aged 18 to 35 in good health. Some clones in this sample may be carry-over from other donors' samples.

This clone was detected once. The rearrangement uses TRBV7-3 and TRBJ2-4, with 9 bases aligning to TRBD1. The germline V gene has CDR1 SGHTA and CDR2 FQGTGA. This CDR3 is 15 amino acids long. Unmatched junction bases numbered 8, after V lost 9 bases and J lost 2 bases. CDR3 loop: CARRDRESPKNIQYF. The CDR3 nucleotides are TGTGCCAGACGGGACAGGGAATCTCCCAAAAACATTCAGTACTTC.

V usage is TRBV27 and J usage is TRBJ1-5; D ambiguous. V was pared by 2 bases and J by 4 bases, with 9 bases between. Germline V gives CDR1 MNHEY, CDR2 SMNVEV (reference sequence). The CDR3 is 14 amino acids. DNA of the CDR3: TGTGCCAGCAGTTTAAACGGGAGAAATCAGCCCCAGCATTTT. Protein product: CASSLNGRNQPQHF.

This rearrangement joins TRBV5-6 to TRBJ2-1; TRBD2 agrees at 7 bases. The CDR3 has 15 residues. V lost 2 bases and J lost 8; bases outside the gene matches: 10. The V gene's germline CDR1 is SGHDT and CDR2 YYEEEE. Written as DNA, the CDR3 is TGTGCCAGCAGCTTAAGAGGCGGGAGTAGGGATGAGCAGTTCTTC. Translated: CASSLRGGSRDEQFF. Full variable domain (outside the CDR3, taken from reference TRBV5-6 and TRBJ2-1): DAGVTQSPTHLIKTRGQQVTLRCSPKSGHDTVSWYQQALGQGPQFIFQYYEEEERQRGNFPDRFSGHQFPNYSSELNVNALLLGDSALYLCASSLRGGSRDEQFFGPGTRLTVL.

The gene calls are TRBV6-1 and TRBJ1-2; 7 nucleotides match TRBD1. Germline assignment: CDR1 MNHNS and CDR2 SASEGT. The CDR3 has 13 amino acids. The V segment lost 5 bases and the J segment 7 bases; nucleotides outside the gene matches: 7. The CDR3 nucleotides read TGTGCCAGCAGTCGGGGGACAGTGTCTGGCTACACCTTC. Translating gives CASSRGTVSGYTF.

The chain has TRBV18 and TRBJ2-5; the match to TRBD1 covers 9 bases. The V segment lost 4 bases and the J segment 2 bases; nucleotides outside the gene matches: 5. The CDR3 has 15 residues. The germline CDR1 and CDR2 sequences are KGHSH and LQKENI. CDR3 DNA: TGTGCCAGCTCACGTCAACAGGGGGCACAAGAGACCCAGTACTTC. It is translated as CASSRQQGAQETQYF.

Points on this clone: Sequence at one end of the junction differs from germline and may be a read error. The rearrangement uses TRBV6-6 and TRBJ2-7; possibly TRBD1 for D (5 bases). Germline V lookup: CDR1 MNHNY, CDR2 SVGAGI (reference sequence). The CDR3 has 11 amino acids. The CDR3 spells CASSLRGPLCF. DNA of the CDR3: TGTGCCAGCAGCCTAAGGGGTCCACTCTGCTTC.

The CDR3 region has the DNA TGTGCCAGTAGTATAGGGACAGGGGTTCCGACTGAAGCTTTCTTT. Residues: CASSIGTGVPTEAFF. The chain recombines TRBV19 with TRBJ1-1, with 9 nucleotides matching TRBD1. V was pared by 1 base and J by 5 bases, with 5 bases of the junction left unmatched. The CDR3 length is 15 residues. Per germline, CDR1 LNHDA and CDR2 SQIVND (reference sequence).

This chain joins TRBV6-5 and TRBJ1-1, with TRBD1 as a possible D gene (6 bases). The CDR3 covers 12 residues. Trimming shortened V by 6 bases and J by 5 bases, and 10 bases separated the two germline ends. Germline CDR1 and CDR2: MNHEY and SVGAGI. CDR3 nucleotide sequence: TGTGCCAGCAGCTACAGGGAAACTGAAGCTTTCTTT. The encoded protein is CASSYRETEAFF.

The rearrangement links TRBV2 to TRBJ2-1; maybe TRBD2 (6 bases). The CDR3 sequence is 14 residues long. Trimming stripped 8 bases from V and 0 bases from J, with 11 bases between. Germline loops: CDR1 SNHLY, CDR2 FYNNEI. CDR3 bases: TGTGCCAGCGGGAGGCGGACCTCCTACAATGAGCAGTTCTTC. The encoded protein is CASGRRTSYNEQFF.

V and J are TRBV12-5 and TRBJ2-3, with 13 bases aligning to TRBD2. The V gene's germline CDR1 is LGHNT and CDR2 FRNRAP. The CDR3 sequence is 16 residues long. V lost 7 bases, J lost 4 bases, and 8 bases stayed unmatched. The DNA for the CDR3 is TGTGCTAGTGCCACCGGGACTAGCGGGATTTCAGATACGCAGTATTTT. Encoded protein: CASATGTSGISDTQYF.

The gene calls are TRBV10-3 and TRBJ2-6; possible D gene TRBD1, 6 bases. In germline, CDR1 is ENHRY, CDR2 SYGVKD. Trimming shortened V by 5 bases and J by 0 bases, and 8 bases separated the two germline ends. This CDR3 spans 15 amino acids. The CDR3 nucleotides read TGTGCCATCAGTACAGGGAGCTCTGGGGCCAACGTCCTGACTTTC. It is translated as CAISTGSSGANVLTF.

A word on this clone: This may be a read error: a much more frequent sequence differs by one nucleotide. The genes are TRBV10-3 and TRBJ2-5; 7 bases are shared with TRBD2. The tail of the sequence fits TRBJ2-7 better, so the J call may be wrong. Germline CDR1 and CDR2: ENHRY and SYGVKD. CDR3 length: 14 residues. The chain's CDR3 is CAISVRESGYEQYF. CDR3 DNA sequence: TGTGCCATCAGCGTGCGGGAGTCGGGCTACGAGCAGTACTTC.

The J gene is TRBJ1-4, the V gene TRBV7-2; 8 bases are a match to TRBD1. The CDR3 extends over 16 amino acids. V lost 0 bases to trimming and J lost 10 bases; unmatched junction nucleotides: 10. Germline V gives CDR1 SGHTA, CDR2 FQGNSA. The CDR3 sequence is CASSLALGQVGGKLFF. CDR3 DNA: TGTGCCAGCAGCTTAGCTCTGGGACAGGTCGGTGGAAAACTGTTTTTT.

The chain couples TRBV7-9 to TRBJ2-5, with 8 bases aligning to TRBD2. This CDR3 is 14 amino acids long. Germline-derived CDR1 and CDR2 are SEHNR and FQNEAQ (reference sequence). V lost 0 bases to trimming and J lost 7 bases; unmatched junction nucleotides: 4. This CDR3 is CASSLAGLDLTQYF. DNA of the CDR3: TGTGCCAGCAGCTTAGCGGGACTAGATTTGACCCAGTACTTC.

The rearrangement links TRBV7-2 to TRBJ2-7; no clear D gene. CDR3 length: 18 amino acids. In germline, CDR1 is SGHTA, CDR2 FQGNSA. The germline V and J ends were trimmed by 1 base and 0 bases, with 19 bases remaining between them. The CDR3 loop is CASSLVGHSQVSSYEQYF. In DNA form, the CDR3 reads TGTGCCAGCAGCTTAGTAGGGCACAGCCAGGTGAGCTCCTACGAGCAGTACTTC.

The chain recombines TRBV2 with TRBJ1-4; D perhaps matches TRBD1 (5 bases). Germline CDR1 and CDR2: SNHLY and FYNNEI. V lost 5 bases and J 5 bases, leaving 12 bases between the germline ends. This CDR3 comprises 14 residues. CDR3 protein: CASSRGRTNEKLFF. CDR3 nucleotides: TGTGCCAGCAGTCGGGGGAGGACCAATGAAAAACTGTTTTTT.

The rearrangement uses TRBV10-2 and TRBJ2-1; the D is unclear. Germline loops: CDR1 WSHSY, CDR2 SAAADI. Trimming pared 6 bases from V and 14 bases from J, leaving 20 bases between. The CDR3 length is 13 residues. Here the CDR3 DNA reads TGCGCCAGCAGGAGGCCTTTTTCCGGCCGGAAGTTCTTC. It translates to CASRRPFSGRKFF.

V is TRBV2 and J is TRBJ1-2, with TRBD1 matching over 9 bases. This CDR3 region has 11 residues. The V and J ends lost 9 bases and 7 bases, in that order; junction bases with no gene match: 3. CDR1 and CDR2 (germline): SNHLY, FYNNEI. This CDR3 is CARQGASGYTF. CDR3 in DNA: TGTGCCAGACAGGGGGCGTCTGGCTACACCTTC.

About this clone: The same CDR3 also results from other DNA sequences found in this sample. The chain uses TRBV5-8 and TRBJ1-2; D gene ambiguous. The ends were cut back, 1 base at V and 5 bases at J, with 6 bases in the middle. The CDR3 totals 12 residues. CDR1 is SGHTS, CDR2 YDEGEE, per germline. In nucleotides, the CDR3 is TGTGCCAGCAGCTTGACGGATTATGGCTACACCTTC. Protein: CASSLTDYGYTF.

The gene calls are TRBV4-2 and TRBJ1-2, with 7 bases that match TRBD1. V shed 2 bases, J shed 7 bases, and the junction held 10 bases outside the gene matches. Germline V gene data show CDR1 as LGHNA and CDR2 as YNFKEQ. This CDR3 comprises 15 residues. CDR3: CASSQNRGGGGGYTF. DNA of the CDR3: TGTGCCAGCAGCCAAAACAGGGGAGGGGGAGGTGGCTACACCTTC.

Only one count was recorded for this clone. V is TRBV18 and J is TRBJ1-2; the D is unclear. The CDR3 totals 16 residues. Germline V gene sequence: CDR1 KGHSH, CDR2 LQKENI. V dropped 0 bases and J dropped 4 bases, with 15 bases sitting between them. The CDR3 DNA reads TGTGCCAGCTCACCACCCCCAGGCCCGGATGGCTATGGCTACACCTTC. Translated, it gives CASSPPPGPDGYGYTF.

The count of this clone is one. This rearrangement joins TRBV19 to TRBJ2-2; 7 bases agree with TRBD2. Unmatched junction bases numbered 10, after V lost 6 bases and J lost 9 bases. The germline V gene has CDR1 LNHDA and CDR2 SQIVND (reference sequence). The CDR3 extends over 14 amino acids. CDR3 sequence: CASSTSGGYRELFF. Here the CDR3 DNA reads TGTGCCAGTAGCACCTCGGGAGGTTATCGGGAGCTGTTTTTT.

The genes are TRBV28 and TRBJ2-5, with D possibly matching TRBD1 (5 bases). The J call is uncertain, as TRBJ2-7 better fits the DNA end. The CDR3 spans 17 residues. The V gene's germline CDR1 is MDHEN and CDR2 SYDVKM. The CDR3 nucleotides read TGTGCCAGCCAACCAAACGATCAGGGCCCTACTACCTACGAGCAGTACTTC. It codes for CASQPNDQGPTTYEQYF.

With respect to this clone: A far larger clone is one nucleotide away, so this likely arose from a read error. The chain has TRBV18 and TRBJ2-7, with 7 positions matching TRBD2. The CDR3 totals 13 residues. The germline V gene has CDR1 KGHSH and CDR2 LQKENI. The CDR3 sequence: CASSGGSAYEQCF. The CDR3 DNA reads as TGTGCCAGCTCGGGGGGGTCGGCCTACGAGCAGTGCTTC.

The V call is TRBV4-1, the J call TRBJ2-2, with 9 bases that match TRBD1. CDR3 length: 15 amino acids. Trimming cost V 9 bases and J 1 base; bases outside gene matches: 6. Germline assignment: CDR1 MGHRA and CDR2 YSYEKL. The CDR3 coding sequence is TGCGCCAGGGGACAGGGAGACCGGAACACCGGGGAGCTGTTTTTT. As protein: CARGQGDRNTGELFF.

As to this clone: Other DNA sequences of this sample code for an identical CDR3. V gene TRBV20-1 combines with J gene TRBJ2-3; D gene uncertain. The CDR3 runs 11 residues. Germline assignment: CDR1 DFQATT and CDR2 SNEGSKA (reference sequence). V dropped 5 bases and J dropped 4 bases, with 7 bases sitting between them. The CDR3 DNA is TGCAGTGCTCCATCCCCAGATACGCAGTATTTT. Translation: CSAPSPDTQYF.

The chain recombines TRBV19 with TRBJ2-1, with D possibly called TRBD1 or TRBD2 (6 bases each). V lost 3 bases and J 3 bases, leaving 9 bases between the germline ends. Germline loops: CDR1 LNHDA, CDR2 SQIVND (reference sequence). CDR3 length equals 14 residues. As DNA, the CDR3 is TGTGCCAGTAGTATGGAGGGGGTCTACAATGAGCAGTTCTTC. Its translation is CASSMEGVYNEQFF.

This clone was seen only a few times. The chain couples TRBV28 to TRBJ1-5, with no clear D. The length of the CDR3 is 16 residues. V lost 4 bases and J 0 bases, leaving 13 bases between the germline ends. Germline CDR1 is MDHEN and CDR2 is SYDVKM. DNA of the CDR3: TGTGCCAGCAGTTACTCCGCGCTGGTTAGCAATCAGCCCCAGCATTTT. Translated, it gives CASSYSALVSNQPQHF. The whole variable domain, filled in from reference TRBV28 and TRBJ1-5, reads DVKVTQSSRYLVKRTGEKVFLECVQDMDHENMFWYRQDPGLGLRLIYFSYDVKMKEKGDIPEGYSVSREKKERFSLILESASTNQTSMYLCASSYSALVSNQPQHFGDGTRLSIL.

The rearrangement uses TRBV6-6 and TRBJ1-2; 8 positions agree with TRBD1. CDR1 MNHNY and CDR2 SVGAGI come from the germline V gene (reference sequence). This CDR3 region has 12 residues. V was clipped by 8 bases and J by 7 bases; unmatched bases: 6. For the CDR3, the DNA is TGTGCCAGCGGGGCAGGGGGCCGTGGCTACACCTTC. Encoded protein: CASGAGGRGYTF.

This sequence joins TRBV7-3 and TRBJ2-3; D gene uncertain. From germline, CDR1 is SGHTA and CDR2 FQGTGA. The germline V and J ends were trimmed by 2 bases and 4 bases, with 10 bases remaining between them. This CDR3 region has 14 residues. Here the CDR3 reads CASSLSYGADTQYF. The CDR3 DNA follows: TGTGCCAGCAGCTTATCCTATGGCGCAGATACGCAGTATTTT.

A single count supports this clone. This sequence joins TRBV27 and TRBJ2-7; D gene ambiguous. The ends were cut back, 1 base at V and 6 bases at J, with 10 bases in the middle. CDR3 size: 13 residues. Per germline, CDR1 MNHEY and CDR2 SMNVEV (reference sequence). The CDR3 bases are TGTGCCAGCAGTTTATTGGGAAAGGGCGAGCAGTACTTC. Translated, it gives CASSLLGKGEQYF.

V usage is TRBV18 and J usage is TRBJ1-1; a possible D gene is TRBD1 (6 bases). Germline CDR1 KGHSH, CDR2 LQKENI. The CDR3 is 15 residues long. V lost 3 bases to trimming and J lost 3 bases, with 14 bases between them. The CDR3 is CASSPTGAWDTEAFF. The DNA of the CDR3 is TGTGCCAGCTCACCCACGGGGGCGTGGGACACTGAAGCTTTCTTT.